This T cell receptor beta chain was sequenced for a study of blood T cells in healthy people across ages (dated by TCRdb to between 2015 and 2016). Regarding the complete study: In model experiments, template switching captured about one uniquely barcoded TCR beta cDNA molecule for every two T cells. To avoid experimental bias, donors of different ages were distributed randomly across sequencing lanes. Two additional independent replicas of 1 million unique cDNA reads from the same blood draw were analyzed for two donors (one aged 18 to 29 and one aged 80 or older). The donors were split into four age groups: young (average about 15 years), middle-aged (39), aged (over 55) and long-lived (roughly 88). Using deep sequencing normalized with unique cDNA molecular identifiers, the study measured how TCR beta repertoire diversity changes with age. Here is what the overall study found, with its caveats: A strong correlation was found between observed TCR beta diversity and the percentage of naive T cells measured by flow cytometry. Estimates of total diversity based on one million sequenced T cells were regarded as lower bounds and as underestimates. Observed TCR beta diversity per million T cells fell roughly linearly with age, and a significant reduction was already apparent by age roughly 41. Bulk unsorted PBMC profiling prevented conclusive comparison of naive and antigen-experienced compartments. Compared with the aged group, more naive CD4+ T cells, fewer expanded clones and increased TCR diversity were shown by the long-lived group, suggesting age selection. The CMV infection status of donors was not known, potentially confounding age-related changes in expanded clonotypes.

Systemically healthy Caucasian individuals from Russia, approximately 39 in total and aged about 6 to 90 years, were included as donors. Approximately 10 milliliters of peripheral blood were collected from each donor into EDTA-treated Vacutainer tubes. Ficoll-Paque density-gradient centrifugation was used to isolate PBMCs, with at least 7 million per sample. Trizol reagent was used to extract total RNA from PBMCs, with at least 5.5 micrograms per sample. For every donor, flow cytometry on a PBMC aliquot measured the percentage of naive CD45RAhigh/CD27high T cells. Cut back by 0 bases and 0 bases, the V and J ends lie 15 bases apart. CDR1 is given as SQVTM and CDR2 as ANQGSEA, both from the germline V gene. The CDR3 sequence holds 17 residues, the cysteine and phenylalanine included. Kept here is only the CDR3 DNA, which spans 51 bases and is read in frame from base 1. This clonotype was observed a few times. What this receptor recognizes is not known. Per-nucleotide qualities are absent, and no much larger clonotype sits a single base away.

The library was built by means of 5' RACE. Instrument used: Illumina HiSeq 2500. The second PCR ran for about 7 to 11 cycles and used a J-beta primer mix along with a sample-barcoded 5' primer. A unique molecular identifier was introduced onto each TCR beta cDNA molecule by a template-switch 5' adaptor carrying 12 random nucleotides. Each sample yielded at least 2.5 million CDR3-containing paired-end reads. First-strand cDNA was synthesized from all RNA with the Mint cDNA synthesis kit, primed by a TRBC-specific oligonucleotide. After uracil-DNA glycosylase treatment, a first 18-cycle PCR used universal primers M1SS and BC2_uni_R on all cDNA. On the study's bioinformatics: For normalization, 1 million high-quality reads were randomly selected from each sample, with every read carrying a distinct molecular identifier. Reads with shared molecular identifiers were discarded instead of being binned into consensus sequences. MiTCR, set to a Q25 quality threshold and the strictest error-elimination algorithm, was used for CDR3 identification, clonotype clustering and error correction. Lower-bound total TCR beta diversity was estimated with a nonparametric unseen species model using Euler transformation. Clones were called with MiXCR by TCRdb after fastp trimmed the public reads at Q25, and only in-frame beta chains were retained. Every distinct CDR3 protein forms one entry, paired with its most common genes and DNA. The V and J calls shown here were made by TCRdb, not taken from the authors' results. The sample table contains roughly 860,000 distinct CDR3 sequences; only one count was recorded for under 80% of them. The biggest ten clones account for about a quarter of the sample.

Sequencing was performed on blood. The clonotype originates from a man aged 30 to 45 in good health. The V and J genes are TRBV29-1 and TRBJ2-1; matching of 5 bases hints at TRBD1 as the D gene. The DNA sequence is given as TGCAGCGTTGAAGATAATGGGGCGTCGAGCTCCTACAATGAGCAGTTCTTC. It translates to CSVEDNGASSSYNEQFF.